Listed here are 30 T cell receptor beta chains from one sample, sequenced in a study of vaccination effects on CD4 cells after COVID-19. Within the ViraFEST assay, antigen-specific CD4+ T cells underwent expansion with viral peptide pools prior to sequencing. The culture ran for roughly 10 days before CD4+ T cells were isolated. Vaccine recipients had no previous SARS-CoV-2 infection; their nucleocapsid antibodies were negative. No cognate antigen is known for these TCRs. Measured with immunoSEQ multiplex PCR; TCRdb has only the in-frame clones, and not every one. The table has 67,000 or so clones, roughly three quarters seen once; the top ten hold 3.5% to 4.5%. The sequenced sample was CD4+ T cells from PBMCs cultured with HCoV-OC43 spike peptides, obtained before COVID-19 vaccination. Subset denoted: HCoV-OC43 spike overlapping peptide pool stimulation. The receptors stem from a human donor who received a COVID-19 vaccine.

The V and J genes are TRBV5-1 and TRBJ2-1, with a possible D match to TRBD2 (7 bases). V lost 0 bases to trimming and J lost 0 bases, with 13 bases between them. The V gene's germline CDR1 is SGHRS and CDR2 YFSETQ. The CDR3 contains 17 residues. The CDR3 DNA reads as TGCGCCAGCAGCTTGGATGGGGGGGCACTCTCCTACAATGAGCAGTTCTTC. Translated: CASSLDGGALSYNEQFF.

This rearrangement joins TRBV19 to TRBJ2-5; 12 bases agree with TRBD1. Trimming removed 5 bases from V and 5 bases from J; junction bases left unmatched: 9. The CDR3 runs 16 residues. Germline CDR1 LNHDA, CDR2 SQIVND (reference sequence). In DNA form, the CDR3 reads TGTGCCAGTAGTTATGGGACAGGGGGCGTTCGGGAGACCCAGTACTTC. This translates into CASSYGTGGVRETQYF.

The chain employs TRBV19 and TRBJ2-2, with TRBD1 identical over 7 bases. The junction had 8 bases not matched to a gene; V was cut back by 9 bases and J by 4 bases. Germline V gene lookup returns CDR1 LNHDA and CDR2 SQIVND (reference sequence). This CDR3 has 14 amino acids. CDR3 loop: CASVDRVFTGELFF. CDR3 coding DNA: TGTGCCAGCGTCGACAGGGTGTTCACCGGGGAGCTGTTTTTT.

The chain employs TRBV18 and TRBJ2-4, with D possibly matching TRBD2 (6 bases). The CDR3 spans 17 residues. Per germline, CDR1 KGHSH and CDR2 LQKENI. Trimming pared 3 bases from V and 0 bases from J, leaving 15 bases between. Written as DNA, the CDR3 is TGTGCCAGCTCACCGAAGACGGGAGCCCTAGCCAAAAACATTCAGTACTTC. Translating it yields CASSPKTGALAKNIQYF.

V and J are TRBV24-1 and TRBJ2-5; no clear D gene. The CDR3 runs 13 residues. The germline gives CDR1 KGHDR, CDR2 SFDVKD. V shed 7 bases and J shed 4 bases, with 12 bases lying between them. CDR3 in DNA: TGTGCCACCAGCGACCGGGTCGTAGAGACCCAGTACTTC. The encoded protein is CATSDRVVETQYF.

This sequence joins TRBV19 and TRBJ1-5, with D maybe TRBD1 (6 bases). Germline lookup yields CDR1 LNHDA and CDR2 SQIVND (reference sequence). The V and J ends lost 6 bases and 3 bases respectively, with 15 bases between them. This CDR3 contains 15 residues. Written as DNA, the CDR3 is TGTGCCAGTAGGCGGGGGGCGTCTTCCAATCAGCCCCAGCATTTT. This sequence encodes CASRRGASSNQPQHF.

The genes are TRBV7-3 and TRBJ2-7; D unresolved. The CDR3 spans 13 residues. From germline, CDR1 is SGHTA and CDR2 FQGTGA. Trimming shortened V by 3 bases and J by 6 bases, and 12 bases separated the two germline ends. The DNA of the CDR3 is TGTGCCAGCAGCTTGTCCAGTTGGTCCGAGCAGTACGTC. This codes for CASSLSSWSEQYV.

The chain links TRBV4-3 to TRBJ1-2; unclear D gene. The V and J ends lost 0 bases and 7 bases respectively, with 9 bases between them. CDR1 and CDR2 (germline): LGHNA, YSLEER. The CDR3 totals 13 residues. CDR3 loop: CASSQDWSVGYTF. CDR3 bases: TGCGCCAGCAGCCAAGATTGGTCGGTTGGCTACACCTTC.

The V and J genes are TRBV6-5 and TRBJ2-7; the match to TRBD1 covers 8 bases. Germline CDR1 is MNHEY and CDR2 is SVGAGI. With V trimmed by 5 bases and J by 6 bases, 12 bases remained unmatched. The CDR3 runs to 15 residues. CDR3 protein: CASSTFVAGGREQYV. CDR3 in DNA: TGTGCCAGCAGTACTTTCGTAGCAGGGGGCCGCGAGCAGTACGTC.

The chain combines TRBV27 with TRBJ1-6; tentative D call: TRBD1 (6 bases). The germline CDR1 and CDR2 sequences are MNHEY and SMNVEV (reference sequence). CDR3 size: 14 residues. The V gene lost 7 bases and the J gene lost 9 bases, with 16 bases spanning the gap. The CDR3, as DNA: TGTGCCAGCACAACAGGGTGGGGAGGTTCACCCCTCCACTTT. Its protein is CASTTGWGGSPLHF.

The V call is TRBV30, the J call TRBJ2-5; TRBD2 might be the D (5 bases). Trimming pared 1 base from V and 0 bases from J, leaving 6 bases between. The CDR3 is 13 amino acids. Germline V CDR1 and CDR2: GTSNPN, SVGIG (reference sequence). As DNA, the CDR3 is TGTGCCTGGAGTGGAGGGCACCAAGAGACCCAGTACTTC. Translation gives CAWSGGHQETQYF.

J is TRBJ2-7 and V is TRBV7-9, with D maybe TRBD1 (6 bases). Trimming pared 5 bases from V and 1 base from J, leaving 15 bases between. The CDR3 has 15 amino acids. Germline CDR1 SEHNR, CDR2 FQNEAQ (reference sequence). The CDR3 is CASSADRSRSYEQYV. CDR3 coding DNA: TGTGCCAGCAGCGCCGACAGGTCCAGGTCCTACGAGCAGTACGTC.

This chain joins TRBV4-1 and TRBJ1-1; tentatively, D is TRBD1 (5 bases). This CDR3 is 16 amino acids long. V lost 1 base and J lost 3, with 15 bases in between. Germline V lookup: CDR1 MGHRA, CDR2 YSYEKL. CDR3 loop: CASSQVVIRGDTEAFF. CDR3 bases: TGCGCCAGCAGCCAAGTGGTAATTCGGGGGGACACTGAAGCTTTCTTT.

This clone has more than one count but fewer than ten. The chain recombines TRBV6-5 with TRBJ1-1; D gene unclear. CDR3 length: 12 residues. Germline V gene data show CDR1 as MNHEY and CDR2 as SVGAGI. V was pared by 7 bases and J by 8 bases, with 14 bases between. The CDR3 nucleotides are TGTGCCAGCACCCAAAAAGGGAAAGAAGCTTTCTTT. It is translated as CASTQKGKEAFF.

The chain couples TRBV14 to TRBJ1-6; perhaps TRBD1 as D (5 bases). CDR3 length: 15 residues. Trimming shortened V by 1 base and J by 7 bases, and 11 bases separated the two germline ends. Germline assignment: CDR1 SGHDN and CDR2 FVKESK. This CDR3 reads CASSQVGTENSPLHF. Written as DNA, the CDR3 is TGTGCCAGCAGCCAAGTGGGGACGGAGAATTCACCCCTCCACTTT.

The chain recombines TRBV4-1 with TRBJ2-2; D remains ambiguous. The V and J ends lost 0 bases and 3 bases respectively, with 11 bases between them. The CDR3 totals 16 residues. Germline CDR1 reads MGHRA; CDR2 reads YSYEKL. The CDR3 nucleotides are TGCGCCAGCAGCCAAGAGCTTGATGGCTACACCGGGGAGCTGTTTTTT. This gives the protein CASSQELDGYTGELFF.

This clone appeared a single time. V gene TRBV6-6 combines with J gene TRBJ1-6; possible D gene TRBD1, 5 bases. V lost 0 bases and J 10 bases, leaving 7 bases between the germline ends. This CDR3 is built from 13 residues. The V gene's germline CDR1 is MNHNY and CDR2 SVGAGI (reference sequence). The CDR3, as DNA: TGTGCCAGCAGTTACTCGGGGGTCTCACCCCTCCACTTT. Translation: CASSYSGVSPLHF.

The V call is TRBV10-2, the J call TRBJ2-5; D gene unclear. This CDR3 spans 14 amino acids. CDR1 is WSHSY and CDR2 is SAAADI in the germline V gene. Between the trimmed V and J ends, which lost 5 bases and 2 bases, there was a span of 12 bases. The DNA of the CDR3 is TGCGCCAGCAGTAGGGCTACTGTTCAAGAGACCCAGTACTTC. It yields the protein CASSRATVQETQYF.

The rearrangement links TRBV11-3 to TRBJ2-4, with D unresolved. In germline, CDR1 is SGHNT, CDR2 YENEEA. V lost 1 base and J 0 bases, leaving 7 bases between the germline ends. This CDR3 region has 15 residues. The CDR3 here is CASSLATGAKNIQYF. The CDR3, as DNA: TGTGCCAGCAGCTTAGCTACGGGAGCCAAAAACATTCAGTACTTC.

This chain joins TRBV14 and TRBJ2-7, with unresolved D. The CDR3 has 13 amino acids. The V and J ends lost 4 bases and 1 base respectively, with 8 bases between them. Germline V gene sequence: CDR1 SGHDN, CDR2 FVKESK. CDR3 sequence: CASSLGRSYEQYV. CDR3 nucleotides: TGTGCCAGCAGCCTAGGACGGTCCTACGAGCAGTACGTC.

A few counts support this clone. The V gene is TRBV5-1, the J gene TRBJ2-2, with D perhaps TRBD2 (5 bases). V was shortened by 4 bases and J by 0 bases, with 13 bases between the two germline ends. The CDR3 consists of 16 residues. Per germline, CDR1 SGHRS and CDR2 YFSETQ. The CDR3 sequence: CASSHVPGTNTGELFF. CDR3 nucleotide sequence: TGCGCCAGCAGCCATGTCCCGGGAACGAACACCGGGGAGCTGTTTTTT.

The chain is built from TRBV28 and TRBJ2-5, with D hard to call. The germline gives CDR1 MDHEN, CDR2 SYDVKM. Trimming left V 4 bases short and J 5 bases short, with 14 bases between. The CDR3 totals 14 residues. CDR3 coding DNA: TGTGCCAGCAGTTCCCAACCCCGGGCGGAGACCCAGTACTTC. Protein product: CASSSQPRAETQYF.

This clone was seen once. CDR3 residues: CASSSDVNTEAFF. CDR3 DNA: TGCGCCAGCAGCTCGGATGTAAACACTGAAGCTTTCTTT. The chain has TRBV5-1 and TRBJ1-1; the D is unclear. V gave up 3 bases and J gave up 2 bases, with 8 bases separating them. This CDR3 contains 13 residues. Germline lookup yields CDR1 SGHRS and CDR2 YFSETQ.

The chain uses TRBV21-1 and TRBJ2-7. TRBV21-1 is designated a pseudogene. The CDR3 spans 15 residues. CDR3 DNA sequence: TGTGCCAGCAGCAAACTAGGGCATCAAAGCTACGAGCAGTACGTC. It yields the protein CASSKLGHQSYEQYV.

The chain is built from TRBV24-1 and TRBJ1-1; no definite D call. Trimming took off 0 bases at V and 1 base at J, with 5 bases between the two ends. The CDR3 runs 14 residues. Germline CDR1 KGHDR, CDR2 SFDVKD. The CDR3 loop reads CATSDLNSNTEAFF. The DNA for the CDR3 is TGTGCCACCAGTGATTTGAACTCGAACACTGAAGCTTTCTTT.

This sequence joins TRBV5-1 and TRBJ2-5, with 13 nucleotides matching TRBD2. V shed 2 bases, J shed 2 bases, and the junction held 3 bases outside the gene matches. Per germline, CDR1 SGHRS and CDR2 YFSETQ. The CDR3 is 16 amino acids. Here the CDR3 reads CASSFQTSGGQETQYF. The CDR3 DNA follows: TGCGCCAGCAGCTTTCAGACTAGCGGGGGGCAAGAGACCCAGTACTTC.

This sequence joins TRBV10-2 and TRBJ1-1, with D possibly matching TRBD1 (5 bases). CDR3 length: 16 amino acids. Germline V gives CDR1 WSHSY, CDR2 SAAADI. V dropped 8 bases and J dropped 0 bases, with 19 bases sitting between them. In DNA, the CDR3 is TGCGCCAGCGAGACCCGGGGCAGAGGTTTGAACACTGAAGCTTTCTTT. This sequence encodes CASETRGRGLNTEAFF.

The chain carries TRBV3-1 (or the pseudogene TRBV3-2) and TRBJ1-3; a weak D match, TRBD1 (5 bases). V was trimmed by 9 bases and J by 5 bases, leaving 17 bases between them. CDR3 size: 14 residues. Germline CDR1 is LGHDT and CDR2 is YNNKEL (reference sequence). The CDR3 region is CASSSGGYRNTIYF. Here the CDR3 DNA reads TGTGCCAGTAGCTCCGGGGGGTATCGAAACACCATATATTTT.

The chain combines TRBV24-1 with TRBJ2-5; D is perhaps TRBD2 (6 bases). Trimming took 0 bases from V and 5 from J, leaving 15 bases between them. The CDR3 totals 16 residues. Germline values: CDR1 KGHDR, CDR2 SFDVKD. This CDR3 is CATSDLQPGLLETQYF. The CDR3 bases are TGTGCCACCAGTGATTTGCAACCGGGACTCCTCGAGACCCAGTACTTC.

The chain carries TRBV5-1 and TRBJ2-5; tentative D call: TRBD1 (5 bases). CDR3 length equals 14 residues. CDR1 and CDR2 (germline): SGHRS, YFSETQ. Between the trimmed V and J ends, which lost 6 bases and 4 bases, there was a span of 16 bases. CDR3 nucleotides: TGCGCCAGCAAGACAGATCCAGGGTCAGAGACCCAGTACTTC. Amino acid sequence: CASKTDPGSETQYF. The full variable domain, rest sourced from reference TRBV5-1 and TRBJ2-5, is KAGVTQTPRYLIKTRGQQVTLSCSPISGHRSVSWYQQTPGQGLQFLFEYFSETQRNKGNFPGRFSGRQFSNSRSEMNVSTLELGDSALYLCASKTDPGSETQYFGPGTRLLVL.